In its sample, the clone carrying this T cell receptor (beta chain) was seen many times. Germline V CDR1 and CDR2: KGHDR, SFDVKD. Trimming pared 10 bases from V and 4 bases from J, leaving 13 bases between. The CDR3 length is 14 residues. This sample stems from a study of CD8+CD57+ T cells in acquired aplastic anemia. Study background: CD4+ and CD8+ cells, once sorted, gave DNA averaging about 3.4 ug.

The authors sequenced patients whose flow cytometry had shown CD8+CD57+ cell expansion. The template used for profiling TCR beta VDJ and CDR3 was genomic DNA. TCRdb passed the reads through MiXCR, listing each CDR3 protein once. Seen here are approximately 300,000 distinct CDR3 sequences, roughly 61% observed once, and the top ten hold approximately 1.2%. The chain links TRBV24-1 to TRBJ2-6, with D maybe TRBD1 (7 bases). Source material: sorted CD4+, CD8+, or CD8+CD57+ T cells (not recorded which) from PBMCs. The TCR sequence derives from a human donor with aplastic anemia. This chain's CDR3 is CATAGGGGANVLTF. The CDR3 DNA reads as TGTGCCACTGCAGGGGGAGGAGGGGCCAACGTCCTGACTTTC.